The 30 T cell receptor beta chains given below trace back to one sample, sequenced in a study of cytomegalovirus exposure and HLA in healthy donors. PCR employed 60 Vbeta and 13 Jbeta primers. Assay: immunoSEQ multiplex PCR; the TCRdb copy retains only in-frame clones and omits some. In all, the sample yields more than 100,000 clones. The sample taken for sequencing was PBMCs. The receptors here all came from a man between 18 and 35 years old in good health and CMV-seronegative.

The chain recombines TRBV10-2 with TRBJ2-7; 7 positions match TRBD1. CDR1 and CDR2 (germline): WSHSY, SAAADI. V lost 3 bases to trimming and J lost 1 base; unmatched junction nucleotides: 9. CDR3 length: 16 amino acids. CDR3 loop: CASSDFPRGKSYEQYF. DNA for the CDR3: TGCGCCAGCAGTGACTTCCCCAGGGGGAAGTCCTACGAGCAGTACTTC.

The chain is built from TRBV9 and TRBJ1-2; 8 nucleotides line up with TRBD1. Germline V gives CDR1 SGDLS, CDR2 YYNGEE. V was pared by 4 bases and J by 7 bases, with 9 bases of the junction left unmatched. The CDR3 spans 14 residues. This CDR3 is CASSLRGQSAGYTF. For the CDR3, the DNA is TGTGCCAGCAGCCTCAGGGGGCAGTCGGCTGGCTACACCTTC.

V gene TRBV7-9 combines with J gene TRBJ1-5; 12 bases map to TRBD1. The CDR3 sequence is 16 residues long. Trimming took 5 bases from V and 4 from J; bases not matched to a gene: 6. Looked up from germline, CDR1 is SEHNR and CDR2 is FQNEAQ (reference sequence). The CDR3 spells CASSEGQGAANQPQHF. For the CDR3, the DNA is TGTGCCAGCAGCGAGGGACAGGGGGCGGCAAATCAGCCCCAGCATTTT.

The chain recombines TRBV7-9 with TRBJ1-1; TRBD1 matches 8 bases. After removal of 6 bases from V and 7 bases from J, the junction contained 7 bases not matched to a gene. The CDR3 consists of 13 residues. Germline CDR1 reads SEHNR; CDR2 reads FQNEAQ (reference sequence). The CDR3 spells CASRDPGQDEAFF. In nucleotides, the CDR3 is TGTGCCAGCAGGGATCCGGGACAGGATGAAGCTTTCTTT.

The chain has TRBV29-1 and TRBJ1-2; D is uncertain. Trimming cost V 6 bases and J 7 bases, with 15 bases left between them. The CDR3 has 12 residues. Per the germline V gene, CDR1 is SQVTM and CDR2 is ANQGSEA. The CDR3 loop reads CSVGLLGCGYTF. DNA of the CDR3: TGCAGCGTGGGCCTCCTGGGCTGTGGCTACACCTTC.

In DNA form, the CDR3 reads TGTGCCAGCTCACCCGAGTCGGGAATTAGCACAGATACGCAGTATTTT. Its protein product is CASSPESGISTDTQYF. This chain joins TRBV18 and TRBJ2-3; D perhaps matches TRBD2 (5 bases). The germline V gene has CDR1 KGHSH and CDR2 LQKENI. V lost 3 bases and J lost 0, with 13 bases in between. CDR3 size: 16 residues.

The CDR3 DNA sequence: TGTGCCAGCAGTGTGGGGGAGGGCTTTCGCACTGAAGCTTTCTTT. Encoded protein: CASSVGEGFRTEAFF. V is TRBV6-1 and J is TRBJ1-1; TRBD1 might be the D (5 bases). V was trimmed by 4 bases and J by 4 bases, leaving 16 bases between them. In germline, CDR1 is MNHNS, CDR2 SASEGT. The CDR3 length is 15 residues.

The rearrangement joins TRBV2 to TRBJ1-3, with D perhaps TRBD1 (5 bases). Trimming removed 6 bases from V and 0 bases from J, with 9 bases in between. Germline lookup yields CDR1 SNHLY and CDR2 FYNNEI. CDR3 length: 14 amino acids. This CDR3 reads CASRSGHSGNTIYF. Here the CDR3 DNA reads TGTGCCAGCAGATCCGGACACTCTGGAAACACCATATATTTT. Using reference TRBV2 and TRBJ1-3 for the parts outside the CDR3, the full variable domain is EPEVTQTPSHQVTQMGQEVILRCVPISNHLYFYWYRQILGQKVEFLVSFYNNEISEKSEIFDDQFSVERPDGSNFTLKIRSTKLEDSAMYFCASRSGHSGNTIYFGEGSWLTVV.

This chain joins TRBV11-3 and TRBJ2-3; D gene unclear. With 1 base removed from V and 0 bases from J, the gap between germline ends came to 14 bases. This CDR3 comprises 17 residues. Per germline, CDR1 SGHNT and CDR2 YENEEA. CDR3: CASSLGVGDSSTDTQYF. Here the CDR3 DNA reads TGTGCCAGCAGCTTAGGGGTTGGCGACTCTAGCACAGATACGCAGTATTTT.

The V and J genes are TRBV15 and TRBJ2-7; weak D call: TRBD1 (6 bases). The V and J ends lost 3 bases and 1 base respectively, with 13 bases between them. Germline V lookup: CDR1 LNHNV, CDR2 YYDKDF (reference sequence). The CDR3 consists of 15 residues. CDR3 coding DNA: TGTGCCACCAGCAGCCGGGACATACCGTCCTACGAGCAGTACTTC. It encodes CATSSRDIPSYEQYF.

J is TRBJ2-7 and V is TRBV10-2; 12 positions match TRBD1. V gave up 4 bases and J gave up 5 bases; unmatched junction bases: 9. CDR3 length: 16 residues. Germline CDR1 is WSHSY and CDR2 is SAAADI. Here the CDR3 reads CASSAWVGQGANEQYF. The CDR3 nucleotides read TGCGCCAGCAGTGCGTGGGTGGGACAGGGGGCCAACGAGCAGTACTTC.

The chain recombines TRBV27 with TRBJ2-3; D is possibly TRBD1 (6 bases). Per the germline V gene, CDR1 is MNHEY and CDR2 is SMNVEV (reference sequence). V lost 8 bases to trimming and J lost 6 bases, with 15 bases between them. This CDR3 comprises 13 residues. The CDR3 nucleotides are TGTGCCAGCGCCAATCAGGGGAGTGATACGCAGTATTTT. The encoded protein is CASANQGSDTQYF.

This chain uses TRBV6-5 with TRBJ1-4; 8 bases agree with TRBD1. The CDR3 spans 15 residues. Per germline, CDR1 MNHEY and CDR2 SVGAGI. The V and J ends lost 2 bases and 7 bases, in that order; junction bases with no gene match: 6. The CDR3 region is CASSYQGAGREKLFF. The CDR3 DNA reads TGTGCCAGCAGTTACCAGGGGGCGGGACGTGAAAAACTGTTTTTT.

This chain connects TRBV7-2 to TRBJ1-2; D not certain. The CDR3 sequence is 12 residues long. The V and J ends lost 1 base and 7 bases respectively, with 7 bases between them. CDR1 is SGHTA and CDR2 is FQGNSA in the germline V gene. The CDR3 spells CASSLGLVGYTF. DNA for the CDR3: TGTGCCAGCAGCTTAGGGCTTGTTGGCTACACCTTC.

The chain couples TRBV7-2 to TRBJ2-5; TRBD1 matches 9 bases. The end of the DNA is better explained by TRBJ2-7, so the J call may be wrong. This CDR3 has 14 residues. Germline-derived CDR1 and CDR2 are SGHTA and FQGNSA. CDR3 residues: CASSSWTGVGEQYF. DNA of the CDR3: TGTGCCAGCAGCTCGTGGACAGGGGTAGGCGAGCAGTACTTC.

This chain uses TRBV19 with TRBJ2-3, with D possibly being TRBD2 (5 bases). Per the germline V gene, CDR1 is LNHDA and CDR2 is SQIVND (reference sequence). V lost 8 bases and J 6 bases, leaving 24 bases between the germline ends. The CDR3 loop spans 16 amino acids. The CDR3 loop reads CASGDTDTQREDTQYF. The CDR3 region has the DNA TGTGCCAGTGGCGACACAGATACGCAAAGGGAGGATACGCAGTATTTT.

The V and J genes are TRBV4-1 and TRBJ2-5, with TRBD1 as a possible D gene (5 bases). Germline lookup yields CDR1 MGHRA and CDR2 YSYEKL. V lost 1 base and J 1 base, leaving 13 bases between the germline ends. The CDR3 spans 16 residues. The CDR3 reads CASSQALGLLQETQYF. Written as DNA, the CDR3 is TGCGCCAGCAGCCAAGCCCTGGGGCTGCTCCAAGAGACCCAGTACTTC.

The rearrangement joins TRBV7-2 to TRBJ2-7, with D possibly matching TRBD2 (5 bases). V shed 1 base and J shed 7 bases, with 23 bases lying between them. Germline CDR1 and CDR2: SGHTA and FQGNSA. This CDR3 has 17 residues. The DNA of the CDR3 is TGTGCCAGCAGCTTAGAAGTTGATTGGCGGCGAACGGGGGAGCAGTACTTC. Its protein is CASSLEVDWRRTGEQYF.

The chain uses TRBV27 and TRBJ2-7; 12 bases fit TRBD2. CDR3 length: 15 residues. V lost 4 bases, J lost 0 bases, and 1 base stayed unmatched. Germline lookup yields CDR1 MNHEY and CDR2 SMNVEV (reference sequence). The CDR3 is CASSSLAGGSYEQYF. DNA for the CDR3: TGTGCCAGCAGTTCACTAGCGGGGGGCTCCTACGAGCAGTACTTC.

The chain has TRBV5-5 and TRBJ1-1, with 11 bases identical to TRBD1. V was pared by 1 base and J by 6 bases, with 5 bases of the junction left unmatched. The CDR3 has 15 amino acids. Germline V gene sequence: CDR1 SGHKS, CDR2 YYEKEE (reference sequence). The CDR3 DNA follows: TGTGCCAGCAGCTTGTTCCGGGGACAGGGGGCTGAAGCTTTCTTT. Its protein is CASSLFRGQGAEAFF.

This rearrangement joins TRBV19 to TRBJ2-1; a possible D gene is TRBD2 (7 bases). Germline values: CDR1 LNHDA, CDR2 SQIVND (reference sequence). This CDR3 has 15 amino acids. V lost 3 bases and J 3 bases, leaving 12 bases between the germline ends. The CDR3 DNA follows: TGTGCCAGTAGTATGGGGGGGGCCTACTACAATGAGCAGTTCTTC. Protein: CASSMGGAYYNEQFF.

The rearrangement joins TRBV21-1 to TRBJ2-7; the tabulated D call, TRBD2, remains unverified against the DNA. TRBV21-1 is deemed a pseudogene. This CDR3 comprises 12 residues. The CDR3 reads CASRAGFYEQYF. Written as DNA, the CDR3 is TGTGCCAGCAGAGCGGGGTTCTACGAGCAGTACTTC.

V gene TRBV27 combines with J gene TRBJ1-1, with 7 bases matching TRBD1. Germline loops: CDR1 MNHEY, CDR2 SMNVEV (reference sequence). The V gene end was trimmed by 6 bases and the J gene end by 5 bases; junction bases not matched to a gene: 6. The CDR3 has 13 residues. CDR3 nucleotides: TGTGCCAGCAGCCCGACAGGGAGGACTGAAGCTTTCTTT. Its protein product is CASSPTGRTEAFF.

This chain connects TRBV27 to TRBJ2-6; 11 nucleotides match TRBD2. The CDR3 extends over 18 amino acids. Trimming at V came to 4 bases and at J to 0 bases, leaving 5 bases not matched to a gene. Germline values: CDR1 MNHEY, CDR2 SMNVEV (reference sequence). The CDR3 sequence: CASSYSGRESSGANVLTF. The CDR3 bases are TGTGCCAGCAGTTATAGCGGGAGGGAGAGCTCTGGGGCCAACGTCCTGACTTTC.

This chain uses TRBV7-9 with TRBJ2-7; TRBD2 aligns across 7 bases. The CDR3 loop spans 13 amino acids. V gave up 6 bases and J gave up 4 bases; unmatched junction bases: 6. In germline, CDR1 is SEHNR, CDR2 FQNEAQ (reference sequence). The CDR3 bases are TGTGCCAGCAGTCGCCCCGGGAGGTACGAGCAGTACTTC. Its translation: CASSRPGRYEQYF.

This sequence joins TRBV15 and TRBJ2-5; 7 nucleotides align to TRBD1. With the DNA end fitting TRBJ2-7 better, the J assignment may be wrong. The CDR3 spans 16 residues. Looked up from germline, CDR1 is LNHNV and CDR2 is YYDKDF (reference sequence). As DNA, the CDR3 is TGTGCCACCAGCAGAGATTATCCCGACAGGGCCGACGAGCAGTACTTC. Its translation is CATSRDYPDRADEQYF.

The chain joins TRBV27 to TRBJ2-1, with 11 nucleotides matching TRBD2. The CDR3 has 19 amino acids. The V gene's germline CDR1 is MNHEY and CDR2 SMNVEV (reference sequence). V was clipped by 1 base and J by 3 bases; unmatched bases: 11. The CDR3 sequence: CASSLLFKGTSGNYNEQFF. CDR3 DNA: TGTGCCAGCAGTTTATTGTTTAAAGGGACTAGCGGAAACTACAATGAGCAGTTCTTC.

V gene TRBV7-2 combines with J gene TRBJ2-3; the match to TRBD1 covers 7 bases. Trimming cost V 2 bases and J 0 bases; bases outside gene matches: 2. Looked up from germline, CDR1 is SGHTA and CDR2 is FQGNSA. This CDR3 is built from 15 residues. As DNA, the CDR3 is TGTGCCAGCAGCTTAATGGGACAGAGCACAGATACGCAGTATTTT. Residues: CASSLMGQSTDTQYF.

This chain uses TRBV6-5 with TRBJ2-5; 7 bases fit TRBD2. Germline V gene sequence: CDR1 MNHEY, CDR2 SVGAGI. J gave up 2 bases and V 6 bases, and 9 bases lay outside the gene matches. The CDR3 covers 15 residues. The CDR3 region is CASSHQGGSQETQYF. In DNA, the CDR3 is TGTGCCAGCAGCCATCAGGGAGGGTCACAAGAGACCCAGTACTTC.

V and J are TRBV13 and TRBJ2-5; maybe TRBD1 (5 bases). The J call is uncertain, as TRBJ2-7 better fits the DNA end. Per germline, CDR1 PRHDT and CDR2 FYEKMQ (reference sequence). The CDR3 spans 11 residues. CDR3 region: CASSTGAEQYF. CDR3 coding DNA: TGTGCCAGCAGTACAGGTGCCGAGCAGTACTTC.